Presented here are 7 T cell receptor beta chains from one specimen sequenced in a study of prognosis after radiotherapy for stage I lung cancer. It was by two-round multiplex PCR that TCR beta CDR3 was amplified from genomic DNA. Initially, in first-round PCR, primers specific to each TRBV and TRBJ gene were used. Each CDR3 protein is one row after TCRdb ran MiXCR on the multiplex PCR reads. The sample gives about 14,000 distinct CDR3 sequences, around three fifths of which show up once; 20% to 30% is in the top ten. The sample in question was PBMCs, obtained before or after stereotactic body radiation therapy (not recorded which). All receptors derive from a donor aged 50 or older with non-small cell lung cancer.

This sequence joins TRBV20-1 and TRBJ1-3, with D possibly matching TRBD1 (6 bases). The CDR3 has 13 residues. V dropped 3 bases and J dropped 3 bases, with 9 bases sitting between them. Germline V gene lookup returns CDR1 DFQATT and CDR2 SNEGSKA (reference sequence). CDR3 nucleotides: TGCAGTGCTAGTCAGGGGAATGGAAACACCATATATTTT. This encodes CSASQGNGNTIYF.

Remarks on this clonotype: The junction does not match germline at one end; this may be a read error. This chain joins TRBV6-1 and TRBJ2-7; weak D call: TRBD2 (6 bases). Germline CDR1 is MNHNS and CDR2 is SASEGT. The CDR3 is made up of 15 amino acids. CDR3 in amino acids: CASGIIAARSYDQYF. In DNA form, the CDR3 reads TGTGCCAGCGGAATAATAGCGGCCCGATCCTACGATCAGTACTTC.

This chain connects TRBV12-5 to TRBJ2-1; the D is unclear. The germline V gene encodes CDR1 LGHNT and CDR2 FRNRAP. The CDR3 length is 15 residues. V lost 6 bases and J lost 2, with 14 bases in between. The CDR3 protein is CASGPSRSPYNEQFF. The CDR3 region has the DNA TGTGCTAGTGGCCCGAGCCGGAGCCCCTACAATGAGCAGTTCTTC.

This clonotype was seen only once. A single base is all that separates this from a far larger clone, so a read error is likely. The CDR3 ends on some other residue instead of the conserved phenylalanine or tryptophan, so this is likely a read error. The CDR3 bases are TGTGCAGCGTTCAGGGGGGACACTGAAGCTTTCTCT. Translating it yields CAAFRGDTEAFS. The rearrangement uses TRBV6-2 or TRBV6-3 and TRBJ1-1; 7 nucleotides agree with TRBD1. Per the germline V gene, CDR1 is MNHEY and CDR2 is SVGEGT. The CDR3 consists of 12 residues.

The chain recombines TRBV7-6 with TRBJ2-3, with D maybe TRBD2 (6 bases). The CDR3 is 16 amino acids. CDR1 SGHVS and CDR2 FNYEAQ come from the germline V gene. Trimming cost V 7 bases and J 4 bases, with 21 bases left between them. The chain's CDR3 is CASILIGSGAADTQYF. CDR3 nucleotides: TGTGCCAGCATCTTGATCGGGAGTGGTGCAGCAGATACGCAGTATTTT. Using reference TRBV7-6 and TRBJ2-3 for the parts outside the CDR3, the full variable domain is GAGVSQSPRYKVTKRGQDVALRCDPISGHVSLYWYRQALGQGPEFLTYFNYEAQQDKSGLPNDRFSAERPEGSISTLTIQRTEQRDSAMYRCASILIGSGAADTQYFGPGTRLTVL.

The chain carries TRBV6-1 and TRBJ2-1; possible D gene TRBD1, 6 bases. Germline CDR1 and CDR2: MNHNS and SASEGT. The CDR3 is made up of 13 amino acids. The V end was cut by 6 bases, the J end by 6 bases, with 12 bases between. In DNA form, the CDR3 reads TGTGCCAGCAGCAGGGGCCGAGCCAATGAGCAGTTCTTC. Amino acids: CASSRGRANEQFF.

About this clonotype itself: A read error may produce the germline difference seen at one junction end. This chain joins TRBV5-1 and TRBJ1-1; D perhaps matches TRBD1 (5 bases). The CDR3 consists of 15 residues. Per the germline V gene, CDR1 is SGHRS and CDR2 is YFSETQ. The CDR3 loop reads CASSSTTVGNTEAFF. The CDR3 DNA sequence: TGCGCCAGTAGCTCCACGACAGTGGGGAACACTGAAGCTTTCTTT.